This T cell receptor beta chain was identified during a study of Ad26.COV2.S vaccination and SARS-CoV-2 variants. Study overall: Once or twice, 56 days apart, Ad26.COV2.S was delivered intramuscularly. Study-wide points: Reported post-vaccination CD8+ and CD4+ T cell responses to spike showed substantial breadth. Analyses of TCR breadth and depth may have underestimated total T cell responses. Researchers reported similar non-spike TCR breadth in vaccine and placebo recipients.

This table comes from immunoSEQ multiplex PCR, and its TCRdb copy is limited to in-frame clones, with some not included. The data show around 300,000 clones, approximately 90% seen once. Treatment noted: over 15 received Ad26.COV2.S at low or high dose, single or two shots; several received placebo; per-sample allocation not given. Sampling occurred on day 63 after the first vaccine or placebo injection. The V and J ends lost 2 bases and 7 bases respectively, with 8 bases between them. Germline lookup yields CDR1 KGHSH and CDR2 LQKENI. The CDR3 covers 13 residues. This clone was detected only a few times. What it binds is unknown.

The source is a person between 18 and 65 years old who received the Ad26.COV2.S COVID-19 vaccine or a placebo. The genes are TRBV18 and TRBJ1-4; D is unclear. Sample: peripheral blood, taken in a trial of Ad26.COV2.S vaccine versus placebo. The CDR3 sequence: CASSPEGFEKLFF. The DNA for the CDR3 is TGTGCCAGCTCACCAGAGGGTTTTGAAAAACTGTTTTTT.